The 6 T cell receptor beta chains below come from one sample, sequenced in a study of OX40 agonist ivuxolimab in advanced cancers. Libraries were prepared through the immunoSEQ multiplex PCR assay. This immuneACCESS table, as held by TCRdb, lists in-frame sequences with V and J called but not all clones. Of the missing ones, under half trace to an unresolved V gene in checked studies; the others have no known cause. For this sample the table gives roughly 64,000 clones, of which around 84% were detected only once. The top ten clones comprise around 5% of the sample. Sequencing used CD4+ or CD8+ T cells sorted from blood, obtained in a trial of the OX40 agonist ivuxolimab. Receptors were obtained from an adult with an advanced solid tumor such as melanoma, head and neck, liver or kidney cancer.

V is TRBV19 and J is TRBJ2-7; tentatively, D is TRBD2 (6 bases). With 9 bases removed from V and 0 bases from J, the gap between germline ends came to 15 bases. Germline V gene data show CDR1 as LNHDA and CDR2 as SQIVND (reference sequence). This CDR3 has 14 residues. Here the CDR3 DNA reads TGTGCCAGCAAGCGGGCACACAGCTCCTACGAGCAGTACTTC. It yields the protein CASKRAHSSYEQYF.

This clone has just a few counts. The chain joins TRBV6-4 to TRBJ1-1; TRBD1 aligns across 8 bases. The length of the CDR3 is 13 residues. Looked up from germline, CDR1 is MRHNA and CDR2 is SNTAGT. V trimming: 6 bases; J trimming: 1 base; junction bases outside the gene matches: 1. The CDR3 sequence: CASRGQENTEAFF. The CDR3 DNA is TGTGCCAGCAGGGGACAGGAGAACACTGAAGCTTTCTTT.

This clone showed up just once. The chain has TRBV4-1 and TRBJ1-4, with 12 nucleotides matching TRBD1. Germline CDR1 MGHRA, CDR2 YSYEKL. The CDR3 consists of 16 residues. The trim removed 1 base at V and 8 bases at J, leaving 5 bases unmatched. The CDR3 bases are TGCGCCAGCAGCCAAGTAGTCGGGACAGGGGGCGAAAAACTGTTTTTT. It codes for CASSQVVGTGGEKLFF.

The rearrangement joins TRBV18 to TRBJ2-5; 8 nucleotides match TRBD2. J lost 2 bases, V lost 3 bases, and 8 bases had no gene match. Germline lookup yields CDR1 KGHSH and CDR2 LQKENI. The CDR3 runs 16 residues. The CDR3 coding sequence is TGTGCCAGCTCACCCCCCAGCGGGAGATTGCAAGAGACCCAGTACTTC. It yields the protein CASSPPSGRLQETQYF.

The chain links TRBV30 to TRBJ2-3; TRBD2 matches at 12 bases. The CDR3 totals 14 residues. Germline V gives CDR1 GTSNPN, CDR2 SVGIG (reference sequence). J lost 5 bases, V lost 8 bases, and 8 bases had no gene match. CDR3 loop: CALASGRALDTQYF. For the CDR3, the DNA is TGTGCCCTAGCTAGCGGGAGGGCCTTAGATACGCAGTATTTT. Full variable domain (missing parts from reference TRBV30 and TRBJ2-3): SQTIHQWPATLVQPVGSPLSLECTVEGTSNPNLYWYRQAAGRGLQLLFYSVGIGQISSEVPQNLSASRPQDRQFILSSKKLLLSDSGFYLCALASGRALDTQYFGPGTRLTVL.

This clone was observed a few times. V gene TRBV6-1 combines with J gene TRBJ2-7; the D call may be TRBD1 or TRBD2 (5 bases each). V was shortened by 5 bases and J by 0 bases, with 11 bases between the two germline ends. Looked up from germline, CDR1 is MNHNS and CDR2 is SASEGT. The CDR3 runs 14 residues. CDR3 loop: CASSSWGSSYEQYF. The CDR3 DNA reads as TGTGCCAGCAGTTCTTGGGGGAGCTCCTACGAGCAGTACTTC.